This T cell receptor beta chain was recovered during a study of blood T cell repertoires in COVID-19. Study background: Specimens from acute and convalescent COVID-19 originated in the United States, Italy and Spain. Sample material is recorded as cDNA or gDNA derived from T cells, B-cell-depleted T cells, or PBMCs.

This clone appeared a single time. As originally analysed: Cell counts per sample came from amplifying reference gene primers. TCRdb keeps only in-frame clones here, not all; method: immunoSEQ multiplex PCR. V and J calls and clone size follow that table, whereas D and trimming were derived from the DNA. The sample lists under 250,000 clones, more than 70% seen once, with more than 8% in the top ten. The sample consisted of peripheral blood. This TCR was recovered from a woman in her forties or fifties with acute or convalescent COVID-19.

CDR3 amino acids: CAWNQQGADEKLFF. In nucleotides, the CDR3 is TGTGCCTGGAACCAACAGGGGGCCGATGAAAAACTGTTTTTT. The chain combines TRBV30 with TRBJ1-4, with 9 bases identical to TRBD1. J gave up 6 bases and V 4 bases, and 6 bases lay outside the gene matches. The CDR3 is made up of 14 amino acids. Germline CDR1 GTSNPN, CDR2 SVGIG (reference sequence).